The 26 T cell receptor beta chains below come from one sample, sequenced in a study of CD4 T cells in relation to SARS-CoV-2 and coronaviruses. Sequenced by immunoSEQ multiplex PCR; TCRdb stores in-frame clones only, minus some. Altogether about 37,000 clones are present, around 85% being singletons, with the ten largest covering less than 4%. Sequencing used memory CD4+ T cells from PBMCs. These receptor sequences come from an adult with COVID-19.

The rearrangement joins TRBV20-1 to TRBJ1-1, with TRBD1 matching over 11 bases. The ends lost 5 bases at V and 10 bases at J; junction bases unmatched: 3. The CDR3 length is 11 residues. The germline V gene has CDR1 DFQATT and CDR2 SNEGSKA (reference sequence). The CDR3 DNA reads as TGCAGTGCTTCCGGGACAGGGGGAGCTTTCTTT. Its translation is CSASGTGGAFF.

Here the CDR3 DNA reads TGTGCCAGCCGGGGTGCAGGGCCCTATGGCTACACCTTC. It translates to CASRGAGPYGYTF. The chain couples TRBV28 to TRBJ1-2; D perhaps matches TRBD1 (5 bases). This CDR3 is 13 amino acids long. The V end was cut by 8 bases, the J end by 4 bases, with 14 bases between. Germline CDR1 MDHEN, CDR2 SYDVKM.

The rearrangement joins TRBV9 to TRBJ2-5; 13 nucleotides agree with TRBD2. J gave up 5 bases and V 3 bases, and 4 bases lay outside the gene matches. The germline V gene has CDR1 SGDLS and CDR2 YYNGEE. The CDR3 length is 15 residues. DNA of the CDR3: TGTGCCAGCAGCGGCGGGACTAGCGGGACGGAGACCCAGTACTTC. It encodes CASSGGTSGTETQYF.

This clone came up once. The chain employs TRBV11-3 and TRBJ1-4, with 8 bases fitting TRBD1. CDR3 length equals 14 residues. Germline lookup yields CDR1 SGHNT and CDR2 YENEEA. The V and J ends lost 8 bases and 4 bases, in that order; junction bases with no gene match: 6. The CDR3 spells CASRRDRINEKLFF. The CDR3 DNA reads as TGTGCCAGCCGACGGGACAGGATTAATGAAAAACTGTTTTTT.

The V and J genes are TRBV2 and TRBJ2-2; 10 nucleotides match TRBD1. The CDR3 length is 14 residues. The ends lost 3 bases at V and 9 bases at J; junction bases unmatched: 4. Germline assignment: CDR1 SNHLY and CDR2 FYNNEI. The CDR3 DNA reads TGTGCCAGCAGTGATTGGGACAGGGGCCGGGAGCTGTTTTTT. Its translation: CASSDWDRGRELFF. The variable domain in full, completed from reference TRBV2 and TRBJ2-2, reads EPEVTQTPSHQVTQMGQEVILRCVPISNHLYFYWYRQILGQKVEFLVSFYNNEISEKSEIFDDQFSVERPDGSNFTLKIRSTKLEDSAMYFCASSDWDRGRELFFGEGSRLTVL.

The chain has TRBV4-1 and TRBJ2-1; maybe TRBD2 (5 bases). Germline CDR1 and CDR2: MGHRA and YSYEKL. Trimming stripped 5 bases from V and 0 bases from J, with 14 bases between. The CDR3 consists of 16 residues. The CDR3 sequence: CASSSGRASSYNEQFF. CDR3 coding DNA: TGCGCCAGCAGCTCCGGGCGGGCGAGCTCCTACAATGAGCAGTTCTTC.

The chain couples TRBV11-2 to TRBJ1-2; 7 nucleotides match TRBD1. Germline trimming cut 10 bases from V and 8 bases from J; bases unmatched to any gene: 16. Germline values: CDR1 SGHAT, CDR2 FQNNGV. The CDR3 has 14 amino acids. The CDR3 protein is CAIRPYKTGAGYTF. The CDR3 DNA sequence: TGTGCCATTCGCCCGTACAAAACAGGGGCCGGCTACACCTTC. The full variable domain, with the rest looked up from reference TRBV11-2 and TRBJ1-2, is EAGVAQSPRYKIIEKRQSVAFWCNPISGHATLYWYQQILGQGPKLLIQFQNNGVVDDSQLPKDRFSAERLKGVDSTLKIQPAKLEDSAVYLCAIRPYKTGAGYTFGSGTRLTVV.

The chain recombines TRBV19 with TRBJ1-5, with D possibly TRBD1 on 6 matching bases. The CDR3 is 14 residues long. V was shortened by 6 bases and J by 4 bases, with 13 bases between the two germline ends. Germline V gene data show CDR1 as LNHDA and CDR2 as SQIVND (reference sequence). This CDR3 reads CASRTGTRNQPQHF. CDR3 DNA sequence: TGTGCCAGTAGGACCGGGACAAGAAATCAGCCCCAGCATTTT. Using reference TRBV19 and TRBJ1-5 for the parts outside the CDR3, the full variable domain is DGGITQSPKYLFRKEGQNVTLSCEQNLNHDAMYWYRQDPGQGLRLIYYSQIVNDFQKGDIAEGYSVSREKKESFPLTVTSAQKNPTAFYLCASRTGTRNQPQHFGDGTRLSIL.

The genes are TRBV18 and TRBJ1-1, with D unresolved. The CDR3 loop spans 15 amino acids. CDR1 is KGHSH, CDR2 LQKENI, per germline. Trimming stripped 1 base from V and 4 bases from J, with 13 bases between. The CDR3 DNA sequence: TGTGCCAGCTCACCACAGGGTAGTACGAGCACTGAAGCTTTCTTT. Amino acids: CASSPQGSTSTEAFF.

On this clone itself: Other DNA variants within this sample encode the same CDR3. In DNA, the CDR3 is TGCGCCAGCAGCTTAGCGGGACCCACAGATACGCAGTATTTT. This codes for CASSLAGPTDTQYF. The chain links TRBV5-1 to TRBJ2-3; 7 bases match TRBD2. This CDR3 spans 14 amino acids. Per the germline V gene, CDR1 is SGHRS and CDR2 is YFSETQ. The junction had 2 bases not matched to a gene; V was cut back by 2 bases and J by 2 bases.

V usage is TRBV2 and J usage is TRBJ2-7; D ambiguous. The germline CDR1 and CDR2 sequences are SNHLY and FYNNEI. The V end was cut by 3 bases, the J end by 3 bases, with 12 bases between. The CDR3 totals 14 residues. The CDR3 coding sequence is TGTGCCAGCAGTGACAAGGGAAGGGACTACGAGCAGTACTTC. This sequence encodes CASSDKGRDYEQYF. Complete variable domain (other parts from reference TRBV2 and TRBJ2-7): EPEVTQTPSHQVTQMGQEVILRCVPISNHLYFYWYRQILGQKVEFLVSFYNNEISEKSEIFDDQFSVERPDGSNFTLKIRSTKLEDSAMYFCASSDKGRDYEQYFGPGTRLTVT.

The rearrangement links TRBV23-1 to TRBJ1-6; a weak D match, TRBD1 (5 bases). TRBV23-1 is given ORF status, its function remaining uncertain. The ends were cut back, 2 bases at V and 6 bases at J, with 17 bases in the middle. The CDR3 contains 17 residues. The CDR3 DNA reads as TGCGCCAGCAGTCAAACCTATGGACGGGGACTTAATTCACCCCTCCACTTT. Its protein is CASSQTYGRGLNSPLHF.

CDR3 nucleotide sequence: TGTGCCAGCAGCCAAGCCGGGACTAGCTCCTACGAGCAGTACTTC. Translation: CASSQAGTSSYEQYF. The chain recombines TRBV4-2 with TRBJ2-7; 8 nucleotides match TRBD2. With V trimmed by 1 base and J by 0 bases, 2 bases remained unmatched. This CDR3 is built from 15 residues. Germline V lookup: CDR1 LGHNA, CDR2 YNFKEQ.

This clone was observed once. The rearrangement joins TRBV4-1 to TRBJ1-3; no definite D call. Per the germline V gene, CDR1 is MGHRA and CDR2 is YSYEKL. Trimming took 0 bases from V and 3 from J, leaving 9 bases between them. This CDR3 is 15 amino acids long. Here the CDR3 reads CASSQDGVIGNTIYF. The CDR3 region has the DNA TGCGCCAGCAGCCAAGATGGGGTAATTGGAAACACCATATATTTT.

The J gene is TRBJ2-7, the V gene TRBV4-2; D gene ambiguous. V gave up 0 bases and J gave up 2 bases, with 11 bases separating them. CDR3 size: 15 residues. Germline V gives CDR1 LGHNA, CDR2 YNFKEQ. As DNA, the CDR3 is TGTGCCAGCAGCCAAGAACTAAGGGAAACCTACGAGCAGTACTTC. It codes for CASSQELRETYEQYF.

The chain links TRBV15 to TRBJ1-2; the D gene is possibly TRBD1 (6 bases). There are 15 residues in the CDR3. Germline CDR1 is LNHNV and CDR2 is YYDKDF (reference sequence). Trimming took off 5 bases at V and 4 bases at J, with 17 bases between the two ends. In DNA form, the CDR3 reads TGTGCCACCAGCCGTTTACGGGGGGCGTCCTATGGCTACACCTTC. Translating gives CATSRLRGASYGYTF.

This clone was detected only once. The chain links TRBV20-1 to TRBJ2-5; D call uncertain. Trimming pared 3 bases from V and 1 base from J, leaving 9 bases between. The CDR3 loop spans 13 amino acids. CDR1 is DFQATT, CDR2 SNEGSKA, per germline (reference sequence). The CDR3 loop reads CSASLHPQETQYF. In DNA form, the CDR3 reads TGCAGTGCTAGTCTACACCCCCAAGAGACCCAGTACTTC.

The rearrangement uses TRBV5-1 and TRBJ1-6, with D hard to call. V was pared by 2 bases and J by 5 bases, with 17 bases between. Germline V lookup: CDR1 SGHRS, CDR2 YFSETQ. The CDR3 is 17 residues long. The CDR3 loop reads CASSFRPGREDNSPLHF. The CDR3 nucleotides read TGCGCCAGCAGCTTCCGGCCCGGTCGTGAAGATAATTCACCCCTCCACTTT.

This rearrangement joins TRBV28 to TRBJ1-2; D possibly corresponds to TRBD1 (5 bases). V lost 4 bases and J 4 bases, leaving 16 bases between the germline ends. The CDR3 sequence is 15 residues long. CDR1 and CDR2 from the germline V gene are MDHEN and SYDVKM. CDR3 residues: CASSSTMGRGYGYTF. For the CDR3, the DNA is TGTGCCAGCAGTTCCACAATGGGGCGCGGCTATGGCTACACCTTC.

The chain uses TRBV28 and TRBJ1-2; D is unclear. The CDR3 covers 13 residues. Deletions cut 8 bases from V and 0 bases from J, with 10 bases between. Germline V lookup: CDR1 MDHEN, CDR2 SYDVKM. The CDR3 loop reads CASQIAANYGYTF. The DNA of the CDR3 is TGTGCCAGCCAGATTGCGGCTAACTATGGCTACACCTTC.

The chain couples TRBV6-6 to TRBJ2-2, with 7 bases that match TRBD2. The CDR3 extends over 14 amino acids. Germline values: CDR1 MNHNY, CDR2 SVGAGI (reference sequence). The V segment lost 4 bases and the J segment 3 bases; nucleotides outside the gene matches: 2. The CDR3: CASSFAGDTGELFF. CDR3 nucleotides: TGTGCCAGCAGTTTCGCGGGGGACACCGGGGAGCTGTTTTTT.

V is TRBV28 and J is TRBJ2-6; 8 bases agree with TRBD1. The CDR3 is 19 amino acids. Germline V gene sequence: CDR1 MDHEN, CDR2 SYDVKM. After removal of 5 bases from V and 2 bases from J, the junction contained 14 bases not matched to a gene. The CDR3 loop reads CASSKSGTGVTTGANVLTF. CDR3 nucleotides: TGTGCCAGCAGTAAATCCGGGACAGGCGTGACTACTGGGGCCAACGTCCTGACTTTC.

This chain joins TRBV5-4 and TRBJ2-2, with a possible D match to TRBD1 (5 bases). The CDR3 length is 16 residues. CDR1 and CDR2 (germline): SGHNT, YYREEE (reference sequence). V gave up 3 bases and J gave up 1 base, with 13 bases separating them. CDR3 nucleotides: TGTGCCAGCAGCTCGCAATTGGGGCAGAACACCGGGGAGCTGTTTTTT. Translated, it gives CASSSQLGQNTGELFF.

V usage is TRBV29-1 and J usage is TRBJ1-5; D not certain. Trimming removed 5 bases at V and 6 bases at J, with 14 bases between. CDR3 length: 13 residues. Germline values: CDR1 SQVTM, CDR2 ANQGSEA. DNA of the CDR3: TGCAGCGTTCTAATGGGAGGAGGTCAGCCCCAGCATTTT. Translated, it gives CSVLMGGGQPQHF.

The rearrangement uses TRBV5-5 and TRBJ2-3; perhaps TRBD2 as D (6 bases). Per germline, CDR1 SGHKS and CDR2 YYEKEE (reference sequence). V lost 0 bases, J lost 3 bases, and 8 bases lay in between. There are 14 residues in the CDR3. CDR3 region: CASSLGGATDTQYF. In DNA, the CDR3 is TGTGCCAGCAGCTTGGGCGGGGCTACAGATACGCAGTATTTT.

The gene calls are TRBV19 and TRBJ2-4; 9 nucleotides agree with TRBD2. The germline gives CDR1 LNHDA, CDR2 SQIVND (reference sequence). This CDR3 contains 16 residues. With 6 bases clipped from V and 4 bases from J, the junction kept 10 bases outside the gene matches. In DNA, the CDR3 is TGTGCCAGTAGGCCGGCAACTAGCGGGCGAAAAAACATTCAGTACTTC. It encodes CASRPATSGRKNIQYF. The variable domain in full, completed from reference TRBV19 and TRBJ2-4, reads DGGITQSPKYLFRKEGQNVTLSCEQNLNHDAMYWYRQDPGQGLRLIYYSQIVNDFQKGDIAEGYSVSREKKESFPLTVTSAQKNPTAFYLCASRPATSGRKNIQYFGAGTRLSVL.